What follows describes a single T cell receptor beta chain. The germline gives CDR1 MNHEY, CDR2 SMNVEV (reference sequence). With 5 bases clipped from V and 4 bases from J, the junction kept 5 bases outside the gene matches. The length of the CDR3 is 14 residues. The data belong to a study of blood T cell repertoires in COVID-19. Authors' analysis steps: Scientists estimated how many nucleated cells there were by amplifying reference gene primers. Assay: immunoSEQ multiplex PCR; the TCRdb copy retains only in-frame clones and omits some. V and J calls and clone size come straight from that table; D and trimming were deduced from the DNA. The table shows tens of thousands of clones, with over 60% occurring only once.

The origin of this receptor is a woman aged 80 or over with acute or convalescent COVID-19. What was sequenced was peripheral blood. The chain carries TRBV27 and TRBJ1-5, with TRBD1 identical over 7 bases. The CDR3 reads CASSPIQGNQPQHF. The CDR3 region has the DNA TGTGCCAGCAGTCCAATACAGGGGAATCAGCCCCAGCATTTT.